The 11 T cell receptor beta chains below come from one sample, sequenced in a study of OX40 agonist ivuxolimab in advanced cancers. Sequencing used immunoSEQ multiplex PCR; TCRdb keeps in-frame clones, though not all of them. The data hold fewer than 25,000 clones, with about 88% observed a single time. Sequencing used CD4+ or CD8+ T cells sorted from blood, obtained in a trial of the OX40 agonist ivuxolimab. These receptor sequences come from an adult with an advanced solid tumor such as melanoma, head and neck, liver or kidney cancer.

The chain recombines TRBV7-2 with TRBJ1-1; 8 bases are a match to TRBD1. Germline V gene lookup returns CDR1 SGHTA and CDR2 FQGNSA. The CDR3 extends over 14 amino acids. V lost 0 bases to trimming and J lost 5 bases; unmatched junction nucleotides: 2. CDR3 protein: CASSLAQGATEAFF. For the CDR3, the DNA is TGTGCCAGCAGCTTAGCCCAGGGGGCGACTGAAGCTTTCTTT. Full variable domain (outside the CDR3, taken from reference TRBV7-2 and TRBJ1-1): GAGVSQSPSNKVTEKGKDVELRCDPISGHTALYWYRQSLGQGLEFLIYFQGNSAPDKSGLPSDRFSAERTGGSVSTLTIQRTQQEDSAVYLCASSLAQGATEAFFGQGTRLTVV.

The chain uses TRBV28 and TRBJ1-5, with 10 bases matching TRBD1. Germline V gene lookup returns CDR1 MDHEN and CDR2 SYDVKM. With 6 bases clipped from V and 2 bases from J, the junction kept 10 bases outside the gene matches. This CDR3 region has 17 residues. In DNA form, the CDR3 reads TGTGCCAGCAGCCGGGACAGGGGAGTTAAGGGCAATCAGCCCCAGCATTTT. This encodes CASSRDRGVKGNQPQHF. The whole variable domain, remainder taken from reference TRBV28 and TRBJ1-5, is DVKVTQSSRYLVKRTGEKVFLECVQDMDHENMFWYRQDPGLGLRLIYFSYDVKMKEKGDIPEGYSVSREKKERFSLILESASTNQTSMYLCASSRDRGVKGNQPQHFGDGTRLSIL.

The genes are TRBV30 and TRBJ2-3; 10 bases line up with TRBD1. The germline gives CDR1 GTSNPN, CDR2 SVGIG (reference sequence). The CDR3 covers 16 residues. V lost 1 base and J lost 4; bases outside the gene matches: 8. The DNA for the CDR3 is TGTGCCTGGAGTGACGGGACAGGGGAAATCGCAGATACGCAGTATTTT. It codes for CAWSDGTGEIADTQYF.

In its sample, this clone was seen once. The J gene is TRBJ1-1, the V gene TRBV19, with a tentative D call TRBD1 (6 bases). The CDR3 spans 15 residues. Germline CDR1 is LNHDA and CDR2 is SQIVND (reference sequence). The V and J ends lost 6 bases and 3 bases respectively, with 17 bases between them. CDR3 amino acids: CASSRDYRVYTEAFF. The CDR3 nucleotides are TGTGCCAGTAGCAGGGATTACAGGGTTTACACTGAAGCTTTCTTT.

This chain uses TRBV19 with TRBJ1-2; 10 nucleotides agree with TRBD1. The CDR3 contains 14 residues. Per germline, CDR1 LNHDA and CDR2 SQIVND (reference sequence). V shed 7 bases and J 2 bases; nucleotides not matched to a gene: 4. CDR3 sequence: CASTPDRGNYGYTF. The CDR3 coding sequence is TGTGCCAGTACCCCGGACAGGGGGAACTATGGCTACACCTTC.

The chain combines TRBV5-1 with TRBJ2-3; the D is unclear. V was trimmed by 5 bases and J by 0 bases, leaving 7 bases between them. This CDR3 is built from 13 residues. Looked up from germline, CDR1 is SGHRS and CDR2 is YFSETQ. CDR3 protein: CASREYSTDTQYF. CDR3 coding DNA: TGCGCCAGCAGGGAGTATAGCACAGATACGCAGTATTTT.

This clone was detected only once. The chain joins TRBV6-6 to TRBJ2-5; D call uncertain. The DNA matches TRBJ2-7 better at its end, which makes the J call doubtful. Germline loops: CDR1 MNHNY, CDR2 SVGAGI (reference sequence). The CDR3 extends over 15 amino acids. DNA for the CDR3: TGTGCCAGCAGTTACTACGGCAGCCTCCCCTACGAGCAGTACTTC. Protein product: CASSYYGSLPYEQYF.

The chain employs TRBV11-2 and TRBJ1-2; 8 bases map to TRBD1. This CDR3 has 13 amino acids. The trim removed 3 bases at V and 6 bases at J, leaving 3 bases unmatched. Germline-derived CDR1 and CDR2 are SGHAT and FQNNGV. This CDR3 reads CASSFAQGDGYTF. DNA for the CDR3: TGTGCCAGCAGCTTCGCACAGGGGGATGGCTACACCTTC.

V gene TRBV5-4 combines with J gene TRBJ2-2; 9 nucleotides agree with TRBD1. Germline-derived CDR1 and CDR2 are SGHNT and YYREEE (reference sequence). V was clipped by 0 bases and J by 8 bases; unmatched bases: 17. CDR3 length: 19 residues. Here the CDR3 reads CASSLGGDRGGIRPGELFF. In DNA, the CDR3 is TGTGCCAGCAGCTTGGGAGGCGACAGGGGGGGCATAAGACCTGGGGAGCTGTTTTTT.

The chain carries TRBV28 and TRBJ2-2; D perhaps matches TRBD1 (6 bases). Trimming removed 2 bases at V and 2 bases at J, with 15 bases between. The CDR3 spans 17 residues. Germline V gene lookup returns CDR1 MDHEN and CDR2 SYDVKM. The CDR3 DNA is TGTGCCAGCAGTTTACCGAGACAGGTACTTAACACCGGGGAGCTGTTTTTT. As protein: CASSLPRQVLNTGELFF.

The chain has TRBV7-6 and TRBJ2-1; D may be TRBD1 (5 bases). Germline CDR1 and CDR2: SGHVS and FNYEAQ. The CDR3 has 17 amino acids. Trimming removed 5 bases at V and 9 bases at J, with 26 bases between. The CDR3 DNA follows: TGTGCCAGCAGCCCACAACCCCTGAGCAGGGCTTTCAGTGAGCAGTTCTTC. Translation: CASSPQPLSRAFSEQFF.